This T cell receptor (beta chain) was identified in a study of cytomegalovirus exposure and HLA in healthy donors. Study outcomes and limitations: The study found most TCR sequences rare, yet found some public TCRs in many donors. Altogether, about 160 TCR beta chains were recorded as cytomegalovirus-associated.

About this clone: No antigen is known for it.

Germline CDR1 is MNHEY and CDR2 is SVGAGI. Trimming took 6 bases from V and 6 from J, leaving 15 bases between them. The CDR3 length is 13 residues. From the roughly 110-subject validation cohort, which was separate from the approximately 670-subject first cohort, the donors were drawn. The protocol was immunoSEQ multiplex PCR, while the TCRdb copy is restricted to in-frame clones and leaves out a portion. This sample has roughly 330,000 clones, with about 85% found just once. The gene calls are TRBV6-5 and TRBJ2-7; TRBD2 might be the D (5 bases). What was sequenced was PBMCs. The sequence came from a woman aged 30 to 39 in good health and CMV-seropositive. CDR3 sequence reads: CASRLGLGVEQYF. The CDR3 DNA follows: TGTGCCAGCAGGTTGGGTCTCGGGGTCGAGCAGTACTTC.